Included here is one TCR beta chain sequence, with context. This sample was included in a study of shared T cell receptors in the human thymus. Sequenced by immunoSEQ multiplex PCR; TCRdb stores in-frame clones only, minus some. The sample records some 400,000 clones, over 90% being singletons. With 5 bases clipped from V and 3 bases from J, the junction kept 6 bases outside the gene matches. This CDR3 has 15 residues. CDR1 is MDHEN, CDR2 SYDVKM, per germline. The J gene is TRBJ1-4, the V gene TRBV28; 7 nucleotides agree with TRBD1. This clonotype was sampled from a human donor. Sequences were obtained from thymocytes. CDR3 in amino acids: CASSPKGAANEKLFF. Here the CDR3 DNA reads TGTGCCAGCAGTCCCAAGGGGGCGGCTAATGAAAAACTGTTTTTT.